Listed here is a single T cell receptor beta chain. The data are from a study of blood T cell repertoires in COVID-19. Study-level background: Samples of COVID-19 (acute and convalescent) were obtained from the United States, Italy and Spain. Sources were T cells, B-cell-depleted T cells, or PBMCs; the material itself was cDNA or gDNA.

Trimming took off 7 bases at V and 0 bases at J, with 13 bases between the two ends. The V gene's germline CDR1 is SNHLY and CDR2 FYNNEI. This CDR3 comprises 15 residues. Original analysis: Nucleated cell number was recorded as an estimate derived from reference gene primer amplification. Clones were read by immunoSEQ multiplex PCR, and TCRdb kept only the in-frame ones, dropping some. Clonal size and the V and J genes are those of that table, whereas D and trimming came from the DNA. The sample lists about 250,000 clones; 70% to 90% were seen once. The sample was peripheral blood. The receptor was derived from a man between 18 and 29 years old with active or convalescent COVID-19. The chain links TRBV2 to TRBJ1-3; D might be TRBD1 (6 bases). In nucleotides, the CDR3 is TGTGCCAGCACCGAACAGGGTAGCTCTGGAAACACCATATATTTT. Protein: CASTEQGSSGNTIYF.